The rows below give T cell receptor beta chains drawn from one sample of a study of T cell responses to AZD1222 COVID-19 vaccine. Profiled with immunoSEQ multiplex PCR; TCRdb holds only in-frame clones, not every one. The table has some 140,000 clones, more than 90% seen once. Sequencing was performed on peripheral blood, taken on day 0 of AZD1222 vaccination. The source of these receptors is an adult in good health. CDR3s include the opening cysteine and the closing phenylalanine or tryptophan. A D gene is named only where the DNA matches it firmly. A clone size is listed for some rows: how often the clone was seen (once, few, many), or a class if it is expanded.

D: NA; V: TRBV28; size: once; length: 15; J: TRBJ1-3; DNA: TGTGCCAGCAGTCCAGTGGGGAACTCTGGAAACACCATATATTTT; CDR3: CASSPVGNSGNTIYF
D: NA; V: TRBV19; size: NA; length: 12; J: TRBJ2-7; DNA: TGTGCCAGTAGCGGGGTCCCCTACGAGCAGTACTTC; CDR3: CASSGVPYEQYF
D: NA; V: TRBV3-1/TRBV3-2; size: NA; length: 13; J: TRBJ1-2; DNA: TGTGCCAGCAGCATAACAACAGGGTTTGGCTACACCTTC; CDR3: CASSITTGFGYTF
D: NA; V: TRBV19; size: NA; length: 13; J: TRBJ1-4; DNA: TGTGCCAGTAGTATAGGTCCCCAGGAAAAACTGTTTTTT; CDR3: CASSIGPQEKLFF
D: NA; V: TRBV15; size: NA; length: 12; J: TRBJ2-1; DNA: TGTGCCACCAGCAGGCGGGTGGAGGAGCAGTTCTTC; CDR3: CATSRRVEEQFF
D: NA; V: TRBV2; size: NA; length: 13; J: TRBJ1-2; DNA: TGTGCCAGCAGTGAGGGTCTAAAGAGGGGCTACACCTTC; CDR3: CASSEGLKRGYTF
D: TRBD2; V: TRBV27; size: few; length: 15; J: TRBJ2-1; DNA: TGTGCCAGCAGTTTCCGGGGGAGGGCAGGGAATGAGCAGTTCTTC; CDR3: CASSFRGRAGNEQFF
D: TRBD1; V: TRBV18; size: NA; length: 14; J: TRBJ1-2; DNA: TGTGCCAGCTCACGACAGGGTGACAACTATGGCTACACCTTC; CDR3: CASSRQGDNYGYTF
D: TRBD2; V: TRBV3-1/TRBV3-2; size: NA; length: 18; J: TRBJ2-2; DNA: TGTGCCAGCAGCCCTCCCGCCGGACTAGCGGGGTCCACCGGGGAGCTGTTTTTT; CDR3: CASSPPAGLAGSTGELFF
D: NA; V: TRBV7-2; size: NA; length: 16; J: TRBJ1-1; DNA: TGTGCCAGCAGCTCGAAATGGCCACCCCAGAACACTGAAGCTTTCTTT; CDR3: CASSSKWPPQNTEAFF
D: TRBD2; V: TRBV7-8; size: NA; length: 14; J: TRBJ2-2; DNA: TGTGCCAGCAGCTTAGGGCCGGGACTATTGCTACTGTTTTTT; CDR3: CASSLGPGLLLLFF
D: TRBD1; V: TRBV6-5; size: NA; length: 15; J: TRBJ1-1; DNA: TGTGCCAGCAGCAGACGGGACAGGGGGCTGTCTGAAGCTTTCTTT; CDR3: CASSRRDRGLSEAFF
D: NA; V: TRBV9; size: NA; length: 15; J: TRBJ1-3; DNA: TGTGCCAGCAGTGTTGGGGCCTTCTCTGGAAACACCATATATTTT; CDR3: CASSVGAFSGNTIYF
D: NA; V: TRBV18; size: NA; length: 12; J: TRBJ2-7; DNA: TGTGCCAGCTCACATGCATCAGGCGAGCAGTACTTC; CDR3: CASSHASGEQYF
D: NA; V: TRBV6-6; size: once; length: 14; J: TRBJ1-6; DNA: TGTGCCAGCAGTTACAGGCAGGGAAATTCACCCCTCCACTTT; CDR3: CASSYRQGNSPLHF